Included here is one T cell receptor beta chain sequence, with context. Its antigen remains unidentified. The data are from a study of blood T cells in healthy people across ages. General study points: The study found TCR beta diversity correlated strongly with naive T cell percentage. Unknown CMV status may confound age-related changes in expanded clones. Estimated diversity that came from one million T cells was considered an underestimate.

Trimming at V came to 2 bases and at J to 5 bases, leaving 4 bases not matched to a gene. From germline, CDR1 is DFQATT and CDR2 SNEGSKA (reference sequence). The CDR3 is 13 residues long. The second PCR ran roughly 7 to 11 cycles with a sample-barcoded 5' primer and J-beta primers. Carrying 12 random nucleotides, a template-switch adaptor labeled each individual cDNA molecule. TCRdb fed the 5' RACE reads into MiXCR, producing one record per CDR3 protein. The top ten hold 20% of the sample, which has approximately 730,000 distinct CDR3 sequences, roughly 43% seen once. This TCR was recovered from a woman in her sixties in good health. Specimen: blood. The gene calls are TRBV20-1 and TRBJ2-7, with 9 bases matching TRBD2. The CDR3 bases are TGCAGTGCTAGAAGCGGGAGGTCCGACGAGCAGTACTTC. Encoded protein: CSARSGRSDEQYF.